This paragraph covers one T cell receptor beta chain sequence. This CDR3 contains 15 residues. After removal of 4 bases from V and 3 bases from J, the junction contained 7 bases not matched to a gene. CDR1 SGHRS and CDR2 YFSETQ come from the germline V gene. This sample stems from a study of blood T cells in healthy people across ages. A J-beta primer mix and a sample-barcoded 5' primer were used in a second PCR of roughly 6 to 12 cycles. Sequencing yielded, for each sample, at least 2.5 million paired-end reads carrying CDR3. From the 5' RACE reads, TCRdb called clonotypes with MiXCR, one entry per CDR3 protein. The sample gives around 1,700,000 distinct CDR3 sequences, 28% of which show up once; about 7.7% is in the top ten.

The clonotype was recovered from a woman aged 25-40 years in good health. The sequenced sample consisted of blood. V usage is TRBV5-1 and J usage is TRBJ2-1, with 7 bases lining up with TRBD2. The CDR3 nucleotides read TGCGCCAGCAGCCCAGTGGGAGGGGACTACAATGAGCAGTTCTTC. As protein: CASSPVGGDYNEQFF.